The clone carrying this T cell receptor beta chain showed up just a few times. What it binds is not known. This entry belongs to a study of T cell repertoires in cytomegalovirus infection. Study background: Based on public TCR beta signatures, there were indications of CMV infection and of a matching HLA type.

Germline CDR1 LGHDT, CDR2 YNNKEL (reference sequence). This CDR3 is built from 14 residues. V was trimmed by 7 bases and J by 0 bases, leaving 10 bases between them. TCRdb ran MiXCR on the reads and lists one entry per CDR3 protein. The repertoire holds 100,000 to 150,000 distinct CDR3 sequences, with around 30% as singletons. The receptor was derived from a human donor in good health (CMV status not recorded). Some clones in this sample may be carry-over from other donors' samples. Specimen: CD8+ T cells from cultured PBMCs, collected from culture after CMV antigen stimulation. The chain has TRBV3-1 and TRBJ1-3; D is perhaps TRBD1 (6 bases). CDR3 amino acids: CASTVDSSGNTIYF. The CDR3 bases are TGTGCCAGCACGGTGGACAGCTCTGGAAACACCATATATTTT.